This T cell receptor (beta chain) came from a study of OX40 agonist ivuxolimab in advanced cancers. Across the study: The patients received agonistic anti-OX40 (CD134) antibody ivuxolimab. The patients received ivuxolimab by intravenous route every 2 weeks at 0.01 to 10 mg/kg.

Points on this clone: What it binds is unknown.

Produced via immunoSEQ multiplex PCR; TCRdb's table is partial and in-frame only. The sample yields tens of thousands of clones, about 90% seen once. General study points: Averaged across samples, CD8+ T cells carried more expanded clones than CD4+ did. The study did not work out the antigen specificity of the expanded peripheral T cells.

The CDR3 is 16 residues long. V lost 5 bases to trimming and J lost 4 bases, with 20 bases between them. Germline-derived CDR1 and CDR2 are MNHEY and SMNVEV (reference sequence). The specimen comprised CD4+ or CD8+ T cells sorted from blood, sampled in a trial of the OX40 agonist ivuxolimab. The sequence derives from an adult with an advanced solid tumor such as melanoma, head and neck, liver or kidney cancer. The chain joins TRBV27 to TRBJ1-1; maybe TRBD1 (6 bases). In DNA form, the CDR3 reads TGTGCCAGCAGTACCCCGACAGGCAGGTATGGCACTGAAGCTTTCTTT. This gives the protein CASSTPTGRYGTEAFF.